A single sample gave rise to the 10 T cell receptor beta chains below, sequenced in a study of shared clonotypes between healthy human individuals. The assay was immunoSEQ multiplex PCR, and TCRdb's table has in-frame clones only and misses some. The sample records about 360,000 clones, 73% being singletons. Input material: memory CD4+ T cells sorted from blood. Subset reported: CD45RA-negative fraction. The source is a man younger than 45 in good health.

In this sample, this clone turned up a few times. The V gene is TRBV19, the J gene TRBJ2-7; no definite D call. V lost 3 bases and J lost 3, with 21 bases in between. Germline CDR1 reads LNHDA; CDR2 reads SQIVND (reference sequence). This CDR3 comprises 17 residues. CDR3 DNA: TGTGCCAGTAGTATCAGAGCAACAGTGGGGTATATCTACGAGCAGTACTTC. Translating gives CASSIRATVGYIYEQYF.

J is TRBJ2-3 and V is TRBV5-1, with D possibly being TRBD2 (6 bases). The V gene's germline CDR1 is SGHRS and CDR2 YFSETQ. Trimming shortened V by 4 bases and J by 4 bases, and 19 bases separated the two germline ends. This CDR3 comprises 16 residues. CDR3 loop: CASSPQGAGTSDTQYF. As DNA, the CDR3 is TGCGCCAGCAGCCCCCAAGGGGCGGGGACCTCAGATACGCAGTATTTT.

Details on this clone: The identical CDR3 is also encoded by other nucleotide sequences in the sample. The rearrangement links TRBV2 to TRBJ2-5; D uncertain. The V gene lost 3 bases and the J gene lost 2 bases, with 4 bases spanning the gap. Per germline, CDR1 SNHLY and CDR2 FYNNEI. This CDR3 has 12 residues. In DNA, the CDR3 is TGTGCCAGCAGTGAGCAACAAGAGACCCAGTACTTC. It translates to CASSEQQETQYF.

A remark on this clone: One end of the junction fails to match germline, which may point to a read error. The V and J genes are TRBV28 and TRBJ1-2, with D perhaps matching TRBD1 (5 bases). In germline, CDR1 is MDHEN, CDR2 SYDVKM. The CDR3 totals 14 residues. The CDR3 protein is CASRLSGAGVRSTF. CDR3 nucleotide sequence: TGTGCCAGCAGATTATCCGGGGCCGGCGTTAGGTCCACCTTC.

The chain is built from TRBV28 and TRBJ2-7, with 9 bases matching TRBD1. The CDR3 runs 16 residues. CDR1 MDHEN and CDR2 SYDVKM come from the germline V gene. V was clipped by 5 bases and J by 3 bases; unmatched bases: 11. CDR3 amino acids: CASSRLQGANRYEQYF. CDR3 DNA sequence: TGTGCCAGCAGTCGACTACAGGGGGCGAATCGCTACGAGCAGTACTTC.

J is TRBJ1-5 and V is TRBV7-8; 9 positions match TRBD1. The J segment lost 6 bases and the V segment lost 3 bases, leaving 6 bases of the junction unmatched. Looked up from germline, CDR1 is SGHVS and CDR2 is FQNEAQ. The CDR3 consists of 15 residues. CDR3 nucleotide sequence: TGTGCCAGCAGCTTGACCGGGACAGGGAGTCAGCCCCAGCATTTT. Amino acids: CASSLTGTGSQPQHF. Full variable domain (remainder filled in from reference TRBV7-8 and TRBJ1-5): GAGVSQSPRYKVAKRGQDVALRCDPISGHVSLFWYQQALGQGPEFLTYFQNEAQLDKSGLPSDRFFAERPEGSVSTLKIQRTQQEDSAVYLCASSLTGTGSQPQHFGDGTRLSIL.

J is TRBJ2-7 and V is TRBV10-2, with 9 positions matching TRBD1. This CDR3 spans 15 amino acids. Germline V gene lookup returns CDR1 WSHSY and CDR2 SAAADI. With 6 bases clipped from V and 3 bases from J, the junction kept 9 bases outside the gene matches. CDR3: CASRRLGQGNYEQYF. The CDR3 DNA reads TGCGCCAGCAGGCGCCTGGGACAGGGTAACTACGAGCAGTACTTC.

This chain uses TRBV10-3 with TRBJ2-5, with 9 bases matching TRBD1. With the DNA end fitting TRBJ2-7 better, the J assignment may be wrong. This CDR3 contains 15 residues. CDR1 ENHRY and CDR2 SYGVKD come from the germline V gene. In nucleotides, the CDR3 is TGTGCCATCAGTAACAGACAGGGGGTTTCCTACGAGCAGTACTTC. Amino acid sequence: CAISNRQGVSYEQYF.

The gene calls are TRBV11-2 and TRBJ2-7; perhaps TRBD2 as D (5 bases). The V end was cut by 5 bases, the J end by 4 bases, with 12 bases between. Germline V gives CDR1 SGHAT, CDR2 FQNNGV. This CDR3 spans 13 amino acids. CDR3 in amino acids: CASSKEAAYEQYF. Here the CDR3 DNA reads TGTGCCAGCAGCAAGGAGGCGGCATACGAGCAGTACTTC.

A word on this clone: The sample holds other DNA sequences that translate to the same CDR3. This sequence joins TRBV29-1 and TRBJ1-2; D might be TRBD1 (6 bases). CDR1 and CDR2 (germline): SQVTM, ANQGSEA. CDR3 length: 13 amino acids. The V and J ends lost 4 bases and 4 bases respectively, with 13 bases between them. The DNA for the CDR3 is TGCAGCGTTGGAGGGGGGCCGGGCTATGGCTACACCTTC. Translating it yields CSVGGGPGYGYTF.